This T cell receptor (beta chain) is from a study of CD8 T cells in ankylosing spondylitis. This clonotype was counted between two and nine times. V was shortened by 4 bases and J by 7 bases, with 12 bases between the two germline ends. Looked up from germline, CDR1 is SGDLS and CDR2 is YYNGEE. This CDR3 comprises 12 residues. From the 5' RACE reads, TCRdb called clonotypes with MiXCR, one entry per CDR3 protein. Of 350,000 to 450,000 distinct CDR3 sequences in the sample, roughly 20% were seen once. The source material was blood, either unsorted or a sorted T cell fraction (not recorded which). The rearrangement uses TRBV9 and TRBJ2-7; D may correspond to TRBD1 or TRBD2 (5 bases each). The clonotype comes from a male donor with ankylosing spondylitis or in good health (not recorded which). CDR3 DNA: TGTGCCAGCAGCCCTCGAGAGGGGGAGCAGTACTTC. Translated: CASSPREGEQYF. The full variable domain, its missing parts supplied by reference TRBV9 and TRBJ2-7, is DSGVTQTPKHLITATGQRVTLRCSPRSGDLSVYWYQQSLDQGLQFLIQYYNGEERAKGNILERFSAQQFPDLHSELNLSSLELGDSALYFCASSPREGEQYFGPGTRLTVT.